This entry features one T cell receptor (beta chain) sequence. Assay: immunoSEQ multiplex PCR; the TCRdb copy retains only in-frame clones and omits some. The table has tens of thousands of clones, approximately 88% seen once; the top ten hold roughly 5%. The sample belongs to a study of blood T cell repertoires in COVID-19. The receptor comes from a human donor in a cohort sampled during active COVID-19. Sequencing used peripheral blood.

The CDR3 sequence: CAWSVLGSNQPQHF. The CDR3 nucleotides read TGTGCCTGGAGTGTACTAGGTAGCAATCAGCCCCAGCATTTT. The J gene is TRBJ1-5, the V gene TRBV30; D is undetermined. CDR3 size: 14 residues. Trimming left V 0 bases short and J 0 bases short, with 6 bases between. Looked up from germline, CDR1 is GTSNPN and CDR2 is SVGIG (reference sequence). The complete variable domain, with remaining parts taken from reference TRBV30 and TRBJ1-5, reads SQTIHQWPATLVQPVGSPLSLECTVEGTSNPNLYWYRQAAGRGLQLLFYSVGIGQISSEVPQNLSASRPQDRQFILSSKKLLLSDSGFYLCAWSVLGSNQPQHFGDGTRLSIL.